The sequence of this T cell receptor beta chain was determined in a study of beta chain features in type 1 diabetes. Overall study results and limits: Among patients with Type 1 diabetes, TCRB CDR3s were moderately but significantly shorter in every one of the four CD4+ subsets.

The CDR3 consists of 15 residues. Trimming cost V 1 base and J 2 bases; bases outside gene matches: 5. Germline CDR1 SGHRS, CDR2 YFSETQ. This clone was recorded a few times. Its cognate antigen is unknown. Of the isolated RNA, all was reverse transcribed, and so the sequenced material was expressed TCRB transcripts. Measured with immunoSEQ multiplex PCR; TCRdb has only the in-frame clones, and not every one. The sample has about 390,000 clones, around 10% seen once. One heparinised blood draw averaging approximately 0.11 L was given by each donor. The sample comprised central memory CD4+ T cells from blood. This chain links TRBV5-1 with TRBJ2-7, with 8 bases identical to TRBD2. The TCR was taken from a man aged 30-40 years with type 1 diabetes. DNA of the CDR3: TGCGCCAGCAGCTTGTTATCGGGAGGGGCCTACGAGCAGTACTTC. Translation: CASSLLSGGAYEQYF.